These T cell receptor beta chains were read from a single sample in a study of OX40 agonist ivuxolimab in advanced cancers. Assay used: immunoSEQ multiplex PCR; TCRdb lists only in-frame clones, some missing. Of approximately 100,000 clones listed, over 75% are singletons. This specimen was CD4+ or CD8+ T cells sorted from blood, taken in a trial of the OX40 agonist ivuxolimab. Source of these receptors: an adult with an advanced solid tumor such as melanoma, head and neck, liver or kidney cancer. Each CDR3 is given with its conserved first and last residue.

TRBJ2-3 TRBV7-9 16 CASSLVAGQSTDTQYF
TRBJ2-1 TRBV30 13 CAWSVGSYNEQFF
TRBJ1-6 TRBV28 17 CASSSPQLSSYNSPLHF
TRBJ1-2 TRBV29-1 15 CSVGYIDRGGRRYTF
TRBJ1-1 TRBV30 12 CAWSWVNTEAFF
TRBJ1-1 TRBV7-2 14 CASSSGDRRTEAFF
TRBJ2-3 TRBV9 15 CASSLSRVGTDTQYF
TRBJ2-7 TRBV5-1 13 CASSLEQINEQYF
TRBJ2-5 TRBV5-1 13 CASSSPSQETQYF
TRBJ2-5 TRBV7-2 15 CASSSSAGGHETQYF
TRBJ2-5 TRBV30 12 CAWRGSGETQYF
TRBJ2-7 TRBV7-2 14 CASSLQAGGPEQYF
TRBJ2-4 TRBV18 16 CASSPPKGPGENIQYF
TRBJ2-7 TRBV11-3 14 CASPSGLGGREQYF
TRBJ1-5 TRBV5-6 15 CASSLWRILNQPQHF
TRBJ2-3 TRBV6-1 13 CASNLGATDTQYF
TRBJ2-5 TRBV6-1 13 CASSLNRGETQYF
TRBJ1-1 TRBV10-3 14 CAISDPGQHTEAFF
TRBJ1-1 TRBV7-9 12 CASSVDTGPAFF
TRBJ2-5 TRBV28 15 CASSPGLAGQETQYF
TRBJ2-1 TRBV5-1 16 CASSLVRTGWVNEQFF
TRBJ2-3 TRBV9 16 CASSVDVGGITDTQYF
TRBJ2-7 TRBV7-2 16 CASSLDGPSPSYEQYF
TRBJ2-5 TRBV7-2 15 CASSLKSGGAVTQYF
TRBJ1-6 TRBV7-2 17 CASSTRSTDRVNSPLHF
TRBJ1-5 TRBV19 17 CASRKSSPENSNQPQHF
TRBJ1-4 TRBV19 14 CASSPQGVHEKLFF
TRBJ1-2 TRBV6-5 13 CASSYRANYGYTF